These 32 T cell receptor beta chains originate from one sample sequenced in a study of T-cell reconstitution after alpha-beta-depleted transplantation in children (dated by TCRdb to 2016 to 2017). Interpreted using the paper, the treatment or condition label stands for: allogeneic hematopoietic cell transplantation with graft depleted of TCRalphabeta T cells and CD19 B cells. Libraries were built with PCR. TCRdb shows the sequencer as Illumina HiSeq 2500. TCR library preparation used molecular barcoding, with unique molecular identifiers applied to normalize quantification of the TCRbeta repertoire. Through fastp at Q25 and MiXCR, TCRdb rebuilt clones from the public reads, retaining in-frame beta chains. Each entry is one CDR3 protein sequence, shown with its most common DNA and genes. This sample holds fewer than 700,000 distinct CDR3 sequences; 10% to 15% were observed only once. 2.2% of the sample rests with the top ten.

Sequenced here: PBMCs, mostly from graft donor cells, sampled 360 days after TCRalphabeta/CD19-depleted stem cell transplant. These receptors originate from a male patient younger than 18 who had a stem cell transplant for acute myeloid leukemia, so the T cells may come from the graft donor.

The V gene is TRBV5-4, the J gene TRBJ2-1, with D unclear. The CDR3 consists of 15 residues. The V end was cut by 0 bases, the J end by 0 bases, with 7 bases between. The V gene's germline CDR1 is SGHNT and CDR2 YYREEE (reference sequence). CDR3 residues: CASSLGAPSYNEQFF. The CDR3 DNA follows: TGTGCCAGCAGCTTGGGGGCACCCTCCTACAATGAGCAGTTCTTC.

V gene TRBV28 combines with J gene TRBJ2-3; no clear D gene. CDR1 is MDHEN, CDR2 SYDVKM, per germline. The V end was cut by 7 bases, the J end by 0 bases, with 14 bases between. CDR3 size: 15 residues. The CDR3 nucleotides are TGTGCCAGCAAAAACCGGTTAACTAGCACAGATACGCAGTATTTT. Translated: CASKNRLTSTDTQYF.

This clonotype was counted only a few times. V and J are TRBV28 and TRBJ2-7; D gene ambiguous. The germline V and J ends were trimmed by 3 bases and 1 base, with 10 bases remaining between them. CDR3 size: 14 residues. Germline values: CDR1 MDHEN, CDR2 SYDVKM. This CDR3 is CASSFHSVSYEQYF. CDR3 bases: TGTGCCAGCAGTTTTCACAGTGTTTCCTACGAGCAGTACTTC.

The chain combines TRBV28 with TRBJ1-4, with D maybe TRBD1 (6 bases). Trimming removed 10 bases from V and 6 bases from J, with 9 bases in between. The germline gives CDR1 MDHEN, CDR2 SYDVKM. This CDR3 has 11 amino acids. CDR3 DNA sequence: TGTGCCATCCACAGGGATGAAAAACTGTTTTTT. Its protein is CAIHRDEKLFF. The variable domain in full, completed from reference TRBV28 and TRBJ1-4, reads DVKVTQSSRYLVKRTGEKVFLECVQDMDHENMFWYRQDPGLGLRLIYFSYDVKMKEKGDIPEGYSVSREKKERFSLILESASTNQTSMYLCAIHRDEKLFFGSGTQLSVL.

The chain has TRBV21-1 and TRBJ2-7. TRBV21-1 represents a pseudogene. This CDR3 has 16 residues. CDR3 sequence: CASSKVSDREIYEQYF. CDR3 DNA sequence: TGTGCCAGCAGCAAAGTAAGCGATCGTGAGATCTACGAGCAGTACTTC.

This clonotype was detected a few times. The gene calls are TRBV6-5 and TRBJ2-7, with TRBD1 matching 7 bases. CDR3 length: 17 amino acids. The germline V gene encodes CDR1 MNHEY and CDR2 SVGAGI. V shed 0 bases, J shed 0 bases, and the junction held 8 bases outside the gene matches. CDR3 protein: CASSYSISTGSSYEQYF. The CDR3 region has the DNA TGTGCCAGCAGTTACTCGATATCGACAGGGAGCTCCTACGAGCAGTACTTC.

This clonotype came up a few times. J is TRBJ1-3 and V is TRBV7-6, with D perhaps TRBD1 (6 bases). The CDR3 sequence is 16 residues long. V shed 4 bases and J shed 0 bases, with 13 bases lying between them. Germline loops: CDR1 SGHVS, CDR2 FNYEAQ. In DNA form, the CDR3 reads TGTGCCAGCAGCTACCCGGACAGTAGCTCTGGAAACACCATATATTTT. Translation: CASSYPDSSSGNTIYF. Combining the CDR3 with reference TRBV7-6 and TRBJ1-3 gives the whole variable domain GAGVSQSPRYKVTKRGQDVALRCDPISGHVSLYWYRQALGQGPEFLTYFNYEAQQDKSGLPNDRFSAERPEGSISTLTIQRTEQRDSAMYRCASSYPDSSSGNTIYFGEGSWLTVV.

The chain joins TRBV14 to TRBJ2-2, with TRBD2 matching over 10 bases. The J segment lost 6 bases and the V segment lost 1 base, leaving 17 bases of the junction unmatched. Germline V lookup: CDR1 SGHDN, CDR2 FVKESK. This CDR3 is 20 amino acids long. CDR3 nucleotide sequence: TGTGCCAGCAGCCAAGCCCTGACAGCTAACCTAGCGGGAGCCCCCGGGGAGCTGTTTTTT. As protein: CASSQALTANLAGAPGELFF.

This clonotype was detected a few times. The chain links TRBV27 to TRBJ1-2; 8 nucleotides line up with TRBD1. Germline-derived CDR1 and CDR2 are MNHEY and SMNVEV (reference sequence). The junction had 12 bases not matched to a gene; V was cut back by 5 bases and J by 4 bases. The length of the CDR3 is 16 residues. The CDR3 reads CASSLYPAGGFYGYTF. CDR3 sequence (DNA): TGTGCCAGCAGTCTATACCCCGCAGGGGGCTTCTATGGCTACACCTTC.

A few counts support this clonotype. For the CDR3, the DNA is TGTGCCACTCCCCGGATTGTCAACACTGAAGCTTTCTTT. Amino acid sequence: CATPRIVNTEAFF. The chain carries TRBV28 and TRBJ1-1; D gene unclear. This CDR3 spans 13 amino acids. V lost 10 bases, J lost 2 bases, and 14 bases lay in between. Germline assignment: CDR1 MDHEN and CDR2 SYDVKM.

In its sample, this clonotype was seen a few times. This sequence joins TRBV15 and TRBJ1-1, with D unclear. Germline V CDR1 and CDR2: LNHNV, YYDKDF (reference sequence). V lost 0 bases and J 3 bases, leaving 8 bases between the germline ends. The CDR3 spans 14 residues. The CDR3 reads CATSREPLDTEAFF. CDR3 in DNA: TGTGCCACCAGCAGAGAGCCCTTAGACACTGAAGCTTTCTTT.

There are a few counts of this clonotype. The rearrangement uses TRBV21-1 and TRBJ1-5; the table's D call, TRBD1, has no DNA check behind it. TRBV21-1 represents a pseudogene. The CDR3 has 15 residues. This chain's CDR3 is CASSKGGTDNQPQHF. The DNA for the CDR3 is TGTGCCAGCAGCAAAGGAGGGACAGATAATCAGCCCCAGCATTTT.

This clonotype was found a few times. The V gene is TRBV29-1, the J gene TRBJ2-3; 7 nucleotides align to TRBD1. J was trimmed by 3 bases and V by 0 bases; bases with no gene match: 3. The V gene's germline CDR1 is SQVTM and CDR2 ANQGSEA. The CDR3 is made up of 14 amino acids. CDR3 in amino acids: CSVEEGGGTDTQYF. CDR3 nucleotides: TGCAGCGTTGAAGAAGGGGGCGGGACAGATACGCAGTATTTT.

In this sample, this clonotype turned up many times. The chain carries TRBV28 and TRBJ2-3, with D perhaps given as TRBD1 or TRBD2 (5 bases each). This CDR3 is built from 16 residues. Trimming shortened V by 5 bases and J by 2 bases, and 17 bases separated the two germline ends. The germline gives CDR1 MDHEN, CDR2 SYDVKM. CDR3: CASSVWDGPYTDTQYF. CDR3 nucleotide sequence: TGTGCCAGCAGTGTCTGGGACGGTCCTTACACAGATACGCAGTATTTT.

This clonotype was seen a few times. The chain has TRBV12-3 or TRBV12-4 and TRBJ2-3; tentatively, D is TRBD2 (6 bases). Trimming cost V 2 bases and J 11 bases, with 17 bases left between them. The CDR3 has 14 amino acids. The chain's CDR3 is CASSLISGVKEQYF. CDR3 nucleotides: TGTGCCAGCAGTTTAATCTCGGGAGTTAAGGAGCAGTATTTT.

The J gene is TRBJ2-3, the V gene TRBV20-1, with 12 bases lining up with TRBD2. The CDR3 covers 18 residues. Trimming removed 4 bases from V and 4 bases from J; junction bases left unmatched: 15. CDR1 is DFQATT, CDR2 SNEGSKA, per germline (reference sequence). For the CDR3, the DNA is TGCAGTGCTATCTTCGGACTAGCGGGACTCGCGGCCCCAGATACGCAGTATTTT. It encodes CSAIFGLAGLAAPDTQYF.

The chain combines TRBV27 with TRBJ2-7; D not certain. Germline CDR1 MNHEY, CDR2 SMNVEV (reference sequence). Trimming removed 3 bases at V and 4 bases at J, with 19 bases between. The CDR3 contains 16 residues. The CDR3 sequence is CASSFLVGGTIYEQYF. The CDR3, as DNA: TGTGCCAGCAGTTTCCTGGTAGGTGGTACCATATACGAGCAGTACTTC.

The chain is built from TRBV30 and TRBJ2-1; D ambiguous. Germline CDR1 is GTSNPN and CDR2 is SVGIG (reference sequence). The V end lost 3 bases, the J end lost 4 bases, and 13 bases lay between the germline ends. The CDR3 loop spans 14 amino acids. The CDR3: CAWRVLPEYNEQFF. The CDR3 nucleotides read TGTGCCTGGAGAGTTCTACCCGAATACAATGAGCAGTTCTTC.

This clonotype was picked up many times. The J gene is TRBJ2-1, the V gene TRBV15, with 8 bases aligning to TRBD1. With 0 bases clipped from V and 7 bases from J, the junction kept 17 bases outside the gene matches. There are 19 residues in the CDR3. Germline loops: CDR1 LNHNV, CDR2 YYDKDF (reference sequence). The CDR3 region is CATSRDGAGTGGRWNEQFF. The CDR3 nucleotides read TGTGCCACCAGCAGAGATGGGGCCGGGACAGGTGGACGATGGAATGAGCAGTTCTTC.

This clonotype was observed a few times. This chain joins TRBV7-3 and TRBJ2-2, with TRBD2 identical over 12 bases. Losses at the gene ends were 0 bases for V and 0 bases for J; bases not matched to a gene: 8. CDR1 is SGHTA, CDR2 FQGTGA, per germline. The CDR3 is 20 amino acids. The CDR3 bases are TGTGCCAGCAGCTTAACAGTGATGAGACTAGCGGGGGCGAACACCGGGGAGCTGTTTTTT. This gives the protein CASSLTVMRLAGANTGELFF.

The chain joins TRBV20-1 to TRBJ2-2; 12 bases align to TRBD1. The germline V gene has CDR1 DFQATT and CDR2 SNEGSKA (reference sequence). The V segment lost 4 bases and the J segment 0 bases; nucleotides outside the gene matches: 3. The CDR3 contains 16 residues. CDR3 sequence (DNA): TGCAGTGCTATCCGGGACAGGGGGCCGAACACCGGGGAGCTGTTTTTT. The encoded protein is CSAIRDRGPNTGELFF.

The V gene is TRBV12-3 or TRBV12-4, the J gene TRBJ2-5; D is unclear. The CDR3 has 13 residues. With 3 bases removed from V and 0 bases from J, the gap between germline ends came to 5 bases. The CDR3 reads CASSFADQETQYF. The CDR3 coding sequence is TGTGCCAGCAGTTTCGCAGACCAAGAGACCCAGTACTTC.

This clonotype showed up many times. V usage is TRBV5-1 and J usage is TRBJ2-7, with unresolved D. Looked up from germline, CDR1 is SGHRS and CDR2 is YFSETQ. The V and J ends lost 2 bases and 2 bases respectively, with 11 bases between them. This CDR3 comprises 14 residues. The CDR3 DNA follows: TGCGCCAGCAGCTTTGATCAGTATACCTACGAGCAGTACTTC. Translating it yields CASSFDQYTYEQYF.

The chain couples TRBV20-1 to TRBJ2-1, with 8 bases matching TRBD2. The V gene end was trimmed by 4 bases and the J gene end by 4 bases; junction bases not matched to a gene: 6. The germline CDR1 and CDR2 sequences are DFQATT and SNEGSKA (reference sequence). The CDR3 covers 14 residues. CDR3: CSATGGPYYNEQFF. The CDR3 coding sequence is TGCAGTGCTACGGGAGGGCCATATTACAATGAGCAGTTCTTC.

This clonotype has a handful of counts. This chain uses TRBV5-1 with TRBJ2-1; D may be TRBD1 or TRBD2 (5 bases each). Looked up from germline, CDR1 is SGHRS and CDR2 is YFSETQ. Trimming shortened V by 0 bases and J by 10 bases, and 17 bases separated the two germline ends. CDR3 length equals 15 residues. The DNA of the CDR3 is TGCGCCAGCAGCTTGGCGGGGACCCGCGTCGGGGAGCAGTTCTTC. Translating it yields CASSLAGTRVGEQFF.

The genes are TRBV7-2 and TRBJ1-2, with a possible D match to TRBD1 (6 bases). Trimming removed 0 bases at V and 4 bases at J, with 12 bases between. The germline CDR1 and CDR2 sequences are SGHTA and FQGNSA. This CDR3 has 15 amino acids. CDR3 nucleotides: TGTGCCAGCAGCTTAGCAGTTTGGGACACCTATGGCTACACCTTC. This sequence encodes CASSLAVWDTYGYTF. Full variable domain (outside the CDR3, taken from reference TRBV7-2 and TRBJ1-2): GAGVSQSPSNKVTEKGKDVELRCDPISGHTALYWYRQSLGQGLEFLIYFQGNSAPDKSGLPSDRFSAERTGGSVSTLTIQRTQQEDSAVYLCASSLAVWDTYGYTFGSGTRLTVV.

Of note for this clonotype: A much larger clone lies a single base off, so this may be a read error. The chain employs TRBV6-2 or TRBV6-3 and TRBJ2-7, with D uncertain. CDR1 and CDR2 (germline): MNHEY, SVGEGT. The CDR3 extends over 12 amino acids. V was trimmed by 0 bases and J by 3 bases, leaving 3 bases between them. In DNA form, the CDR3 reads TGTGCCAGCAGTTACTCCCTCTACGAGCAGTACTTC. Its translation: CASSYSLYEQYF.

This clonotype appeared a few times. The chain couples TRBV5-1 to TRBJ2-7, with 13 positions matching TRBD2. V shed 4 bases, J shed 7 bases, and the junction held 14 bases outside the gene matches. Germline-derived CDR1 and CDR2 are SGHRS and YFSETQ. The CDR3 length is 17 residues. The CDR3 protein is CASSKGLAGVEGGEQYF. In DNA form, the CDR3 reads TGCGCCAGCAGCAAAGGACTAGCGGGAGTAGAAGGAGGGGAGCAGTACTTC.

This clonotype was seen repeatedly, ten times or more. V usage is TRBV5-1 and J usage is TRBJ2-7, with 9 bases identical to TRBD2. V was clipped by 2 bases and J by 3 bases; unmatched bases: 6. The CDR3 runs to 15 residues. Germline assignment: CDR1 SGHRS and CDR2 YFSETQ. Written as DNA, the CDR3 is TGCGCCAGCAGCTTTCTAGCGGGGCAGGACTACGAGCAGTACTTC. Translation: CASSFLAGQDYEQYF.

V and J are TRBV5-1 and TRBJ2-7, with unresolved D. The CDR3 sequence is 11 residues long. V was pared by 5 bases and J by 6 bases, with 9 bases between. Germline CDR1 and CDR2: SGHRS and YFSETQ. CDR3 loop: CASRGRGEQYF. The DNA of the CDR3 is TGCGCCAGCAGAGGACGAGGCGAGCAGTACTTC.

This clonotype was seen a few times. The chain recombines TRBV7-3 with TRBJ2-3; TRBD2 matches 9 bases. The CDR3 contains 17 residues. Germline V CDR1 and CDR2: SGHTA, FQGTGA. With 5 bases clipped from V and 3 bases from J, the junction kept 12 bases outside the gene matches. The CDR3 DNA follows: TGTGCCAGCAGCCCCATTAAATTAGCGGGAGTAACAGATACGCAGTATTTT. Translated: CASSPIKLAGVTDTQYF.

Turning to this clonotype: The conserved phenylalanine or tryptophan normally closing the CDR3 is absent here, so this likely arose from a read error. The chain recombines TRBV11-2 with TRBJ1-4, with a tentative D call TRBD1 (5 bases). The CDR3 runs to 15 residues. Trimming removed 1 base at V and 8 bases at J, with 14 bases between. The germline V gene has CDR1 SGHAT and CDR2 FQNNGV. This CDR3 is CASSLGGVVSEKLFC. The DNA for the CDR3 is TGTGCCAGCAGCTTAGGAGGGGTAGTTTCAGAAAAACTGTTTTGT.